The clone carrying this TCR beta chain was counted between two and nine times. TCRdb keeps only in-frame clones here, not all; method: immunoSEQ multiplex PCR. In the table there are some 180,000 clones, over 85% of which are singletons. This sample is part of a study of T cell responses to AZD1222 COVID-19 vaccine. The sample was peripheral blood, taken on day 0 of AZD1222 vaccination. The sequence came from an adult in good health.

The DNA of the CDR3 is TGTGCCAGCAGCGACGGGGGCGCAGGGGAAGCTTTCTTT. It yields the protein CASSDGGAGEAFF. The gene calls are TRBV5-5 and TRBJ1-1; D perhaps matches TRBD1 (6 bases). The CDR3 loop spans 13 amino acids. Trimming cost V 4 bases and J 8 bases, with 15 bases left between them. Germline CDR1 reads SGHKS; CDR2 reads YYEKEE (reference sequence).